This is a list of T cell receptor beta chains from one sample in a study of blood T cell repertoires in COVID-19. Profiling relied on immunoSEQ multiplex PCR, and the TCRdb table lists in-frame clones only, not all of them. Of about 350,000 clones detected, about nine tenths appear once; the ten largest clones hold 3% to 4.5%. Specimen: peripheral blood. The receptors stem from a woman in her sixties or seventies with COVID-19, enrolled during active disease. Each CDR3 is given with its conserved first and last residue. Part of the rows lack a size; the others show once, few, many or a class for expanded clones.

v_gene,abundance,j_gene,CDR3aa
TRBV19,-,TRBJ1-2,CASSPPQIYYGYTF
TRBV5-4,few,TRBJ1-2,CASSFGQTNYGYTF
TRBV19,-,TRBJ2-2,CASGLGGELFF
TRBV5-1,-,TRBJ2-2,CASTGTGTNTGELFF
TRBV6-6,-,TRBJ2-5,CASSPGTRQETQYF
TRBV18,-,TRBJ1-2,CASSPIQSKGGYTF
TRBV5-4,-,TRBJ2-1,CASSPETSGGVNEQFF
TRBV5-1,-,TRBJ1-2,CASSLGQGHRGGYTF
TRBV3-1/TRBV3-2,-,TRBJ1-1,CASSQHRGGTEAFF
TRBV24-1,-,TRBJ2-7,CATGARGTYEQYF
TRBV25-1,-,TRBJ1-1,CASSDRTGGNTEAFF
TRBV19,-,TRBJ1-3,CASTLLSGNTIYF